The present TCR beta chain was sequenced within a study of siplizumab effects on memory and regulatory T cells. Per individual sample, some 10^5 TCR templates were assayed. The method was immunoSEQ multiplex PCR; TCRdb's version includes in-frame clones alone and lacks a portion of them. The sample lists about 70,000 clones, over 75% occurring once. Study-level points and caveats: Proliferating Tregs' suppressive function in siplizumab cultures went unconfirmed. In siplizumab conditions, mappable alloreactive CD4+ clones averaged around 64% Treg-derived, against 26.9% in controls. Major contributors to the alloresponse seemed to be naive T cells, which also appeared more diverse than memory cells.

This clone was seen only a few times. The antigen is unknown. The J segment lost 1 base and the V segment lost 3 bases, leaving 15 bases of the junction unmatched. In germline, CDR1 is SGDLS, CDR2 YYNGEE. The CDR3 has 18 residues. The specimen sequenced was Tregs sorted from blood. The V and J genes are TRBV9 and TRBJ2-7; 8 bases agree with TRBD1. This clonotype originated in a human donor in good health. The DNA of the CDR3 is TGTGCCAGCAGCGGCCTTCCCAGTCCAGGGGGCGAGTCCTACGAGCAGTACTTC. Translated, it gives CASSGLPSPGGESYEQYF.